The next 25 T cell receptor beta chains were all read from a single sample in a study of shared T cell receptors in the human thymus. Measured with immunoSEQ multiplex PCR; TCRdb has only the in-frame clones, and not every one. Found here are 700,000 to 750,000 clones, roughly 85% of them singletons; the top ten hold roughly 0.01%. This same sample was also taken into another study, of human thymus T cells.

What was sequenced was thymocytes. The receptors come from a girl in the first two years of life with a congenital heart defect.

The CDR3 sequence is CASSLTGSYTEAFF. In DNA, the CDR3 is TGTGCCAGCAGCTTAACAGGGTCATATACTGAAGCTTTCTTT. The genes are TRBV7-2 and TRBJ1-1; tentative D call: TRBD1 (6 bases). This CDR3 comprises 14 residues. Per the germline V gene, CDR1 is SGHTA and CDR2 is FQGNSA. V shed 2 bases and J shed 5 bases, with 12 bases lying between them.

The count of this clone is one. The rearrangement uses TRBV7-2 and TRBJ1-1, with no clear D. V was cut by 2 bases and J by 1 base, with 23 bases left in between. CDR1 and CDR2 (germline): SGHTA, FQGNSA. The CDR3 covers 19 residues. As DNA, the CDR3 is TGTGCCAGCAGCTTATTAATTGCCACGCTCAGTCTCAAGAACACTGAAGCTTTCTTT. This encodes CASSLLIATLSLKNTEAFF. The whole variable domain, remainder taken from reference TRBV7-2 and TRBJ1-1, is GAGVSQSPSNKVTEKGKDVELRCDPISGHTALYWYRQSLGQGLEFLIYFQGNSAPDKSGLPSDRFSAERTGGSVSTLTIQRTQQEDSAVYLCASSLLIATLSLKNTEAFFGQGTRLTVV.

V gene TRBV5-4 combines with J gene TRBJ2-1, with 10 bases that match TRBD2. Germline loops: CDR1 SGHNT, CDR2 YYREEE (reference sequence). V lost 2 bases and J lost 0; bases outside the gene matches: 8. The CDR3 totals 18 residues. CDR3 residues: CASSFIAGGQHSYNEQFF. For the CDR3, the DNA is TGTGCCAGCAGCTTTATAGCGGGGGGTCAACACTCCTACAATGAGCAGTTCTTC.

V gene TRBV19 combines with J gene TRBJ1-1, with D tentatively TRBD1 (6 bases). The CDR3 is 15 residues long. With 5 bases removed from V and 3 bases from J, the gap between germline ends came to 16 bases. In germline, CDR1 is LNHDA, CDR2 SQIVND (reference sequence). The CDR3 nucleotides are TGTGCCAGTAGTCCCGGGGCAGGGGTGTACACTGAAGCTTTCTTT. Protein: CASSPGAGVYTEAFF. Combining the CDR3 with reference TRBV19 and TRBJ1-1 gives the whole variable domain DGGITQSPKYLFRKEGQNVTLSCEQNLNHDAMYWYRQDPGQGLRLIYYSQIVNDFQKGDIAEGYSVSREKKESFPLTVTSAQKNPTAFYLCASSPGAGVYTEAFFGQGTRLTVV.

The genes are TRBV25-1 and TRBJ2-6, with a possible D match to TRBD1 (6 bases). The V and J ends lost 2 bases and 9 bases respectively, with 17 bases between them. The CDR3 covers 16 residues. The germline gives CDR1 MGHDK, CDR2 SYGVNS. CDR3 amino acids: CASSEGVGDKDNVLTF. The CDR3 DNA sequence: TGTGCCAGCAGTGAAGGGGTGGGGGACAAGGACAACGTCCTGACTTTC.

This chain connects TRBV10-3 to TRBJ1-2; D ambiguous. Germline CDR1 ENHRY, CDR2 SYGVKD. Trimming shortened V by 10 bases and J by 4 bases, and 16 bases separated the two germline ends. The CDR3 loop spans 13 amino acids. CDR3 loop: CATRTDTCYGYTF. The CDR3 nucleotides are TGTGCCACGCGAACCGACACATGCTATGGCTACACCTTC.

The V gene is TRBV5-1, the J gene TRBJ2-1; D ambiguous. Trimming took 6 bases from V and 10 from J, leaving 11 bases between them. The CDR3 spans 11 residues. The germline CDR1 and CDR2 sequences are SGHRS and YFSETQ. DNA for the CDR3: TGCGCCAGCAAGGTAGGAGCCGAGCAGTTCTTC. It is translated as CASKVGAEQFF.

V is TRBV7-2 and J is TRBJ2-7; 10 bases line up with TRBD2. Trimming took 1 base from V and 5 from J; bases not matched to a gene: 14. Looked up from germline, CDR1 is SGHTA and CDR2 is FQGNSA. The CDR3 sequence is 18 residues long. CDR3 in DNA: TGTGCCAGCAGCTTAGTGGTCGGGCAAGGTAGCGGGGGGAACGAGCAGTACTTC. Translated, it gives CASSLVVGQGSGGNEQYF.

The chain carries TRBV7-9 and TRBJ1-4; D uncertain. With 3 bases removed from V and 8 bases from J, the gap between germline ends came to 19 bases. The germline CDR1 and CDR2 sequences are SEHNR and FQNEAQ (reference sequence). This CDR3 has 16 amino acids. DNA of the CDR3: TGTGCCAGCAGCTTTCGCCTGGACTTCCGACGGGAAAAACTGTTTTTT. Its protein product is CASSFRLDFRREKLFF.

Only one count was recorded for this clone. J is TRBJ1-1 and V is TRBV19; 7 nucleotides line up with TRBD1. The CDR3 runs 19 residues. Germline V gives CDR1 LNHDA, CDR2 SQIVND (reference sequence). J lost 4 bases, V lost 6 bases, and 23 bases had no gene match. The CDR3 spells CASSKIGPQGEGAATEAFF. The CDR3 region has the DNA TGTGCCAGTAGCAAGATAGGGCCCCAGGGTGAGGGGGCAGCCACTGAAGCTTTCTTT.

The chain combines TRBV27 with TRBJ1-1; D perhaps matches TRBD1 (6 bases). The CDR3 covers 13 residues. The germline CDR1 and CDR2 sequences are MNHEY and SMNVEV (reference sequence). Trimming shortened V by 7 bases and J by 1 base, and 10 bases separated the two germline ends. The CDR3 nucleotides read TGTGCCAGCACGGACAGAAAGAACACTGAAGCTTTCTTT. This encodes CASTDRKNTEAFF.

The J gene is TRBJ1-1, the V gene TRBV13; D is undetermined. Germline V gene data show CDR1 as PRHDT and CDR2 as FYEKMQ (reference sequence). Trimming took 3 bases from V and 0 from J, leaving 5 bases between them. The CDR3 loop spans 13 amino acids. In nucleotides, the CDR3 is TGTGCCAGCAGCTTCTTTTTGAACACTGAAGCTTTCTTT. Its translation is CASSFFLNTEAFF.

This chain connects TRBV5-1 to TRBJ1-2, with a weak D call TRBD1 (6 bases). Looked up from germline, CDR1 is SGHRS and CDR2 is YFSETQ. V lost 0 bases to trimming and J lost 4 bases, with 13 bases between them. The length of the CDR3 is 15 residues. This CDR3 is CASSLEDRSFYGYTF. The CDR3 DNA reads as TGCGCCAGCAGCTTGGAGGACAGATCCTTCTATGGCTACACCTTC.

The CDR3 reads CASSAPRAIGSPLHF. In DNA, the CDR3 is TGTGCCAGCAGCGCTCCCAGGGCAATAGGCTCACCCCTCCACTTT. This chain uses TRBV5-6 with TRBJ1-6, with D perhaps TRBD1 (5 bases). The CDR3 has 15 amino acids. Germline CDR1 and CDR2: SGHDT and YYEEEE. Trimming left V 4 bases short and J 10 bases short, with 18 bases between. Full variable domain (rest looked up from reference TRBV5-6 and TRBJ1-6): DAGVTQSPTHLIKTRGQQVTLRCSPKSGHDTVSWYQQALGQGPQFIFQYYEEEERQRGNFPDRFSGHQFPNYSSELNVNALLLGDSALYLCASSAPRAIGSPLHFGNGTRLTVT.

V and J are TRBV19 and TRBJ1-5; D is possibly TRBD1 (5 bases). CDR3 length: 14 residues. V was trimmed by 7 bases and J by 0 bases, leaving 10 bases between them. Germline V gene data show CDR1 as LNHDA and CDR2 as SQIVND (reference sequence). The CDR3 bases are TGTGCCAGTACAACAGGACATAGCAATCAGCCCCAGCATTTT. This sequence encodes CASTTGHSNQPQHF.

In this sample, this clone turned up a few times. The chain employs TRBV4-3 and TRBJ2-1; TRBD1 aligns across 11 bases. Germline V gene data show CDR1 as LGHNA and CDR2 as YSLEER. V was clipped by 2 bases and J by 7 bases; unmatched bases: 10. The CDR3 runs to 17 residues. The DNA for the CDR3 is TGCGCCAGCAGCCAATCTACGCGGGACAGGGGGATGAATGAGCAGTTCTTC. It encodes CASSQSTRDRGMNEQFF.

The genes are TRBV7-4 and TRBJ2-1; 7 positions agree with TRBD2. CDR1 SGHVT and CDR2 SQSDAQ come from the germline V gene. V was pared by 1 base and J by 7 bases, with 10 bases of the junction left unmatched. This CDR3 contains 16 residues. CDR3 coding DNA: TGTGCCAGCAGCTTAGAAGGTGGTCTAGCGGCAAATGAGCAGTTCTTC. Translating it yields CASSLEGGLAANEQFF.

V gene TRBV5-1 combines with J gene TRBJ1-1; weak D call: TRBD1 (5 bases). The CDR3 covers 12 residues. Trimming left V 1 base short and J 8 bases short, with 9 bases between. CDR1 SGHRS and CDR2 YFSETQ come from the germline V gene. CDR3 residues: CASSLKSGEAFF. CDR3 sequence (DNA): TGCGCCAGCAGCTTGAAATCAGGGGAAGCTTTCTTT.

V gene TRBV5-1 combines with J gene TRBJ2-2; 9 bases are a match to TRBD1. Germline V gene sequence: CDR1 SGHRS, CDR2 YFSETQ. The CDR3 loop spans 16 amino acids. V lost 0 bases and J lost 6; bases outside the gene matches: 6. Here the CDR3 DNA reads TGCGCCAGCAGCTTGGGGACAGGGGTTCTCGCCGGGGAGCTGTTTTTT. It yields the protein CASSLGTGVLAGELFF.

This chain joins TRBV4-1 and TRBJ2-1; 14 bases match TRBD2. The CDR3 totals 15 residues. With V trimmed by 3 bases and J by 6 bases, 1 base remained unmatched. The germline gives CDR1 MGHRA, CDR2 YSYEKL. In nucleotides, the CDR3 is TGCGCCAGCAGCCACGGGACTAGCGGGGGCAATGAGCAGTTCTTC. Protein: CASSHGTSGGNEQFF.

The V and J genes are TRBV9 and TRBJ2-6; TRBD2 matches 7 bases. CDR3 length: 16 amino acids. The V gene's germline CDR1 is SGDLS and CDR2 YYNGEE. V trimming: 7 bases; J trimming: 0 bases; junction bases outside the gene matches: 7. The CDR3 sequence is CASVGRDYSGANVLTF. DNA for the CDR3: TGTGCCAGCGTCGGCAGGGACTACTCTGGGGCCAACGTCCTGACTTTC.

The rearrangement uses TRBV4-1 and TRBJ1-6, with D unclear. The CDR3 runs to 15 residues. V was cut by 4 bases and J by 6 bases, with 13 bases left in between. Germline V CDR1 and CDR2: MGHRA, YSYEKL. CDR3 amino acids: CASSPTGLLNSPLHF. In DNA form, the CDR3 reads TGCGCCAGCAGCCCCACCGGACTCCTTAATTCACCCCTCCACTTT.

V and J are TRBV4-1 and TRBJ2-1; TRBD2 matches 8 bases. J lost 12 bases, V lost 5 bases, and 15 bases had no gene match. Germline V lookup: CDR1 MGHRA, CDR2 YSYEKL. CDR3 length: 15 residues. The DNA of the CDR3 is TGCGCCAGCAGCATCCGAGAAGCGGGGGTCCCGGCGCAGTTCTTC. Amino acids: CASSIREAGVPAQFF.

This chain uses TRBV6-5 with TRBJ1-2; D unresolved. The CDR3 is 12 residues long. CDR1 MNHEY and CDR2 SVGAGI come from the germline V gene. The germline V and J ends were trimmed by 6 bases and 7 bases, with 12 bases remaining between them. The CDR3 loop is CASSRIGSGYTF. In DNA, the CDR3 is TGTGCCAGCAGCCGCATCGGGAGTGGCTACACCTTC.

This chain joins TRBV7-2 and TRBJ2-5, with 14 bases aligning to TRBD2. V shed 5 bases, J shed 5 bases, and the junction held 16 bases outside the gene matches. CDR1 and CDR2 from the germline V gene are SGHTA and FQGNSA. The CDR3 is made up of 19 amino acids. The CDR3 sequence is CASSPESATSGGAVETQYF. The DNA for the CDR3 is TGTGCCAGCAGCCCCGAATCGGCGACTAGCGGGGGGGCCGTGGAGACCCAGTACTTC.